Given below is one TCR beta chain in context. Its antigen has not been determined. Base qualities are not recorded, but no much larger clone differs from it by a single base. Healthy HIV-negative adults with no recently reported acute infections or vaccinations were included as donors. Only Caucasian adults living in Nashville, Tennessee, USA were represented among the donors. CD4+ T cells were enriched by magnetic negative selection; naive cells were then positively selected on CD45RA, and the negative fraction formed the memory subset. Blood was collected by leukapheresis, and PBMCs were isolated by Ficoll-Histopaque density gradient centrifugation and then cryopreserved in liquid nitrogen vapor phase. Purity and quantity of every magnetically sorted T cell population were checked by analytical flow cytometry. Genomic DNA was isolated from each sorted fraction and quantified by UV absorbance on a Nanodrop 2000c.

The germline V gene (reference sequence) sets CDR1 to GTSNPN and CDR2 to SVGIG. V loses 2 bases at its end and J loses 4 bases; junction bases beyond the gene matches: 5. Reading from cysteine to phenylalanine, the CDR3 counts 14 amino acids. Only the CDR3 region is kept as DNA, spanning 42 bases read in frame from base 1. This specimen belongs to a study of shared clonotypes between healthy human individuals (dated by TCRdb to the early 2020s). Concerning the study at large: The cohort comprised a couple of women and a few men aged 18 to 49 years. To increase sequencing depth and limit assay-specific biases, TCR repertoire library preparation and sequencing were carried out by different laboratories using diverse techniques. Between about 0.85 and 9.5 billion PBMCs per donor were obtained by leukapheresis. The study deeply sequenced blood TCR repertoires of five healthy adults to estimate repertoire size and the extent of clonotype sharing between individuals. For each donor, CD4 naive and CD4 memory were each given three plates, CD8 naive was given two plates, and CD8 memory was given one plate. Findings and caveats that apply to the study as a whole: When four donors were compared, the shared fraction of clonotypes was 5% to 6.5% for naive CD4, around 3.5% for naive CD8, 2% to 2.5% for memory CD4, and less than 0.45% for memory CD8. Naive subsets generally had larger estimated clonotype richness than memory subsets. Because the study included only a small number of donors, the genetic and exposure-history diversity represented was limited. Only blood was sampled, and tissue TCR repertoires likely differ from those in blood. Clonotypes shared by all four sorted-subset donors showed higher generation probabilities than non-shared clonotypes. Even with the large sequencing depth, rarefaction of the sorted-subset datasets indicated that sequencing was incomplete. Based on pairwise subsampling, the degree of clonotype sharing among donors was expected to be affected by sequencing depth.

Using the deep immunoSEQ assay, TCR CDR3 regions were amplified from genomic DNA by multiplex PCR. For each cell subset, the extracted genomic DNA was distributed evenly across all wells of several immunoSEQ 96-well plates, and each plate served as one replicate. Each replicate PCR for sorted subsets received about 180 ng genomic DNA, equal to about 30,000 T cell genomes. Purified libraries were measured with a Qubit 3.0 fluorometer, size-checked on a Bioanalyzer 2100, and measured again with the KAPA Library Quantification kit. Every immunoSEQ 96-well plate was sequenced on a dedicated single-read 150-cycle Illumina NextSeq 550 flow cell. The authors processed their data as follows. Because only junctional sequences without quality scores were contained in the immunoSEQ output, filtering matching that applied to full-length reads could not be performed. Sequences were annotated with PyIR, a Python wrapper for IgBLAST v1.9, and V/J genes and CDR3 were assigned using IMGT germline references. Reads were removed for weak V/J assignments (E-value above 1e-6), missing CDR3, stop codons, out-of-frame junctions, or ambiguous translated residues. A V3J clonotype was defined by an identical inferred V gene, J gene, and CDR3 amino acid sequence. Percentage overlap between repertoires was calculated by dividing the number of shared unique clonotypes by the size of the smaller repertoire. RTK rarefaction, the Chao1 estimator, and Recon v2.1 estimates of unobserved clonotypes were used to assess repertoire richness. OLGA was used to compute generation probabilities for all TCRbeta clonotypes that the gDNA method yielded from a few donors. As stored in TCRdb, this immuneACCESS dataset retains in-frame rearrangements with V and J assigned. A fraction of the clones does not appear; measured against another copy, unresolved V genes explain less than half of the discrepancy, and the remainder lacks a known reason. That table is the source of V, J and clone size, and D and trimming were worked out from the DNA. The sample table holds approximately 500,000 clones, of which 90% to 97% were seen once. 0.06% of the sample is in the top ten clones.

The sequence links TRBV30 to TRBJ1-5, and TRBD1 aligns with 7 junction nucleotides. The material sequenced was naive CD4+ T cells sorted from blood. The cell subset or site tag for this specimen amounts to: CD45RA+ positively selected. The source is a woman younger than 45 in good health. The CDR3 has the sequence CAWSSYRGNQPQHF. The DNA reads TGTGCCTGGAGTTCTTACAGGGGAAATCAGCCCCAGCATTTT. Reference TRBV30 and TRBJ1-5 genes cover what lies past the CDR3, so the full variable domain is SQTIHQWPATLVQPVGSPLSLECTVEGTSNPNLYWYRQAAGRGLQLLFYSVGIGQISSEVPQNLSASRPQDRQFILSSKKLLLSDSGFYLCAWSSYRGNQPQHFGDGTRLSIL.